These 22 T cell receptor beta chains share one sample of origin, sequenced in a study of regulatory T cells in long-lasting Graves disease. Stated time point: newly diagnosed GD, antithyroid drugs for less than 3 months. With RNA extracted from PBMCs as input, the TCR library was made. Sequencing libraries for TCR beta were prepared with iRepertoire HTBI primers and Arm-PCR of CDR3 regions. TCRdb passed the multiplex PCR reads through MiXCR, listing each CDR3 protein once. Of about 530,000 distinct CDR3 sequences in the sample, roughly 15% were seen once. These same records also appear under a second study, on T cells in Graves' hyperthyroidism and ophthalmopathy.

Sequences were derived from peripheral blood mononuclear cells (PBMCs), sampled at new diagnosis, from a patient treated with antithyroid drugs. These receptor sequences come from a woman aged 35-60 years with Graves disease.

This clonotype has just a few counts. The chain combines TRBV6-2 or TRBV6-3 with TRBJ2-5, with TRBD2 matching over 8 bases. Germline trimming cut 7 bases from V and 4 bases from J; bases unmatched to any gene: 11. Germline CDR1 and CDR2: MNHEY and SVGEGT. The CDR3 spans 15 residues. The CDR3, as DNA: TGTGCCAGCACCAGCGGGGGCCGGCCCGGAGAGACCCAGTACTTC. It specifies CASTSGGRPGETQYF.

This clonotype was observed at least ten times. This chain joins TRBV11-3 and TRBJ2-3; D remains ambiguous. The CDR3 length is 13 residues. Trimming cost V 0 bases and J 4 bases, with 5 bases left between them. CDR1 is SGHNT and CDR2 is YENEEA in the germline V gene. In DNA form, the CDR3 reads TGTGCCAGCAGCTTAGAGGCCCCAGATACGCAGTATTTT. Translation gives CASSLEAPDTQYF.

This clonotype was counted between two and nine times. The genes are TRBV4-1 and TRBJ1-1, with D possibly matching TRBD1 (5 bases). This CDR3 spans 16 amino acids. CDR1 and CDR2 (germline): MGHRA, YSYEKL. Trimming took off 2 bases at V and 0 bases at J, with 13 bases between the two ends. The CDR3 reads CASSQPTAGLNTEAFF. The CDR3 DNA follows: TGCGCCAGCAGCCAACCGACAGCGGGACTGAACACTGAAGCTTTCTTT.

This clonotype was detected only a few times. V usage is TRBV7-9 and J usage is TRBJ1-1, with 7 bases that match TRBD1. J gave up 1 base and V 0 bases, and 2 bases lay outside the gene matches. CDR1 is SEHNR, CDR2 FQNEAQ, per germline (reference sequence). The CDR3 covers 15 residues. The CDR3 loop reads CASSLATGSNTEAFF. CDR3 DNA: TGTGCCAGCAGCTTAGCGACAGGGTCGAACACTGAAGCTTTCTTT.

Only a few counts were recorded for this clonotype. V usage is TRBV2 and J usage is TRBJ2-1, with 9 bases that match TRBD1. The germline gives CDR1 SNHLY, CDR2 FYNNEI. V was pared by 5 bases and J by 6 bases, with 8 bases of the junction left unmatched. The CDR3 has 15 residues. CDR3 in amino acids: CASSRGTGPGNEQFF. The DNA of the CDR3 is TGTGCCAGCAGTCGAGGGACAGGGCCTGGCAATGAGCAGTTCTTC.

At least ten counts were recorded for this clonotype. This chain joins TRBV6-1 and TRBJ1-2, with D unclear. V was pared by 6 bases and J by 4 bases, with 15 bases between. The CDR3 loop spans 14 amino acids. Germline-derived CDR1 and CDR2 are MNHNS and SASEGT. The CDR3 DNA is TGTGCCAGCAGCGAAAGGGCAGGACTCTATGGCTACACCTTC. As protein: CASSERAGLYGYTF.

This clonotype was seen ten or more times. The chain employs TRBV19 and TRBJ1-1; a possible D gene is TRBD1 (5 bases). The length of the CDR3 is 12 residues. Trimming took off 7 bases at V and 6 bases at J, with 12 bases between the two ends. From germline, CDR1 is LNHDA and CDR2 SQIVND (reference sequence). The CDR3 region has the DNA TGTGCCAGTAAGGAAGGGGAAGCTGAAGCTTTCTTT. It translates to CASKEGEAEAFF.

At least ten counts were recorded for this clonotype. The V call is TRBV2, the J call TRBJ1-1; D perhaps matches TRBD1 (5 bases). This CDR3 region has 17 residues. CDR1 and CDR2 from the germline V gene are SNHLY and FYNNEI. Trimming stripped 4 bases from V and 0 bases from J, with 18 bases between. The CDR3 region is CASSVGDVTGMNTEAFF. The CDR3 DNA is TGTGCCAGCAGTGTGGGGGATGTTACGGGGATGAACACTGAAGCTTTCTTT.

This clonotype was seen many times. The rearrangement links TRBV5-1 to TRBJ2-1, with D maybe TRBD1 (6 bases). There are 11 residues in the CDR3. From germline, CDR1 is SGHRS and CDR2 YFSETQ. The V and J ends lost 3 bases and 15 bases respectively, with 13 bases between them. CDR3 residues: CASSSHRDWFF. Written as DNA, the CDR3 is TGCGCCAGCAGCTCCCACAGGGATTGGTTCTTC. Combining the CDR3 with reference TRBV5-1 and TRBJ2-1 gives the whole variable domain KAGVTQTPRYLIKTRGQQVTLSCSPISGHRSVSWYQQTPGQGLQFLFEYFSETQRNKGNFPGRFSGRQFSNSRSEMNVSTLELGDSALYLCASSSHRDWFFGPGTRLTVL.

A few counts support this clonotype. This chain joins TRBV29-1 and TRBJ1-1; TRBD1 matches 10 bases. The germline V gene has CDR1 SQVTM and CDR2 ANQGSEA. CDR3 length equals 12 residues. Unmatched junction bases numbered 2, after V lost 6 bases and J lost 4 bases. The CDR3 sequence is CSVRQGATEAFF. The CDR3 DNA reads TGCAGCGTCCGACAGGGGGCCACTGAAGCTTTCTTT.

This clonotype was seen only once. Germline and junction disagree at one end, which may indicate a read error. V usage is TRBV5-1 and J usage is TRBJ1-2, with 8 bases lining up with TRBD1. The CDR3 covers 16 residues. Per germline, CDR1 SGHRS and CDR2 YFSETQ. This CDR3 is CASSLFSGGFSYGYTF. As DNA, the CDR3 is TGTGCCAGCAGCTTGTTTTCAGGGGGCTTCTCCTATGGCTACACCTTC.

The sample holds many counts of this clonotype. CDR3 sequence reads: CSAKPFSNQPQHF. For the CDR3, the DNA is TGCAGTGCGAAACCTTTTAGCAATCAGCCCCAGCATTTT. This chain uses TRBV20-1 with TRBJ1-5; D is ambiguous. CDR3 length: 13 residues. Germline values: CDR1 DFQATT, CDR2 SNEGSKA (reference sequence). Trimming left V 6 bases short and J 0 bases short, with 9 bases between.

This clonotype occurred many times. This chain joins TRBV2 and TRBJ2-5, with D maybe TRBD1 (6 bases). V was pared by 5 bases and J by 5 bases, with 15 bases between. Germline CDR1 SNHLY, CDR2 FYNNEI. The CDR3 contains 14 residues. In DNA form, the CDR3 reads TGTGCCAGCAGTATCAGGGGAGATGGGGAGACCCAGTACTTC. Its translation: CASSIRGDGETQYF.

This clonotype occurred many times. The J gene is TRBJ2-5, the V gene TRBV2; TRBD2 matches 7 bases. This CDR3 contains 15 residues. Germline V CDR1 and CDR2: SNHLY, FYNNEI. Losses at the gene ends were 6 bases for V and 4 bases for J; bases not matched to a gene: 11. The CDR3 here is CASRGGGNPSETQYF. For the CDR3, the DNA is TGTGCCAGCAGAGGCGGGGGTAATCCTTCAGAGACCCAGTACTTC.

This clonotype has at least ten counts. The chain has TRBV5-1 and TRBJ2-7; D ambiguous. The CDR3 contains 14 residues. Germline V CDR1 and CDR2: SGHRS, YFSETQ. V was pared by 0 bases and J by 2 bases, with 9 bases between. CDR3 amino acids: CASSLAVVPYEQYF. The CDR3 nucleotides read TGCGCCAGCAGCTTGGCGGTGGTCCCCTACGAGCAGTACTTC. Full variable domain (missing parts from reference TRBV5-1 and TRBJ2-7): KAGVTQTPRYLIKTRGQQVTLSCSPISGHRSVSWYQQTPGQGLQFLFEYFSETQRNKGNFPGRFSGRQFSNSRSEMNVSTLELGDSALYLCASSLAVVPYEQYFGPGTRLTVT.

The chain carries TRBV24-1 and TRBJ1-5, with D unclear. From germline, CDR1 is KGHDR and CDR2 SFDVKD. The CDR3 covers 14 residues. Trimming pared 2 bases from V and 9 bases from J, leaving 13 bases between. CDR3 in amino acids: CATSDSGPYRPQHF. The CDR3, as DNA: TGTGCCACCAGTGATTCCGGGCCCTATCGGCCCCAGCATTTT.

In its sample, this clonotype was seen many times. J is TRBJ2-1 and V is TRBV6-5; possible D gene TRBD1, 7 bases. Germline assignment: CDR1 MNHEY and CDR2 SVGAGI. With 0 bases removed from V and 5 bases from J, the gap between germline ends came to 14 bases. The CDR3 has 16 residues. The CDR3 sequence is CASSYSAGGGHNEQFF. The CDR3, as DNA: TGTGCCAGCAGTTACTCGGCAGGGGGAGGCCACAATGAGCAGTTCTTC.

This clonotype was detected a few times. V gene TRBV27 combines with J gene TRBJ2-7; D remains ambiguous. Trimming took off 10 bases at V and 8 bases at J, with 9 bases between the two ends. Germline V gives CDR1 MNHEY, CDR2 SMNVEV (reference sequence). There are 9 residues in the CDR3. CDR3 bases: TGTGCCATCAGGCGGCAGCAGTACTTC. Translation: CAIRRQQYF.

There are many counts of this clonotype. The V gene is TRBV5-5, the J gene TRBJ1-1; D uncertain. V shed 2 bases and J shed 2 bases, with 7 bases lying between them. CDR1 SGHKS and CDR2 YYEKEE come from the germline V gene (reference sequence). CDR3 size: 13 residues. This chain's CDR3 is CASSFPPNTEAFF. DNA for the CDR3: TGTGCCAGCAGCTTTCCCCCCAACACTGAAGCTTTCTTT.

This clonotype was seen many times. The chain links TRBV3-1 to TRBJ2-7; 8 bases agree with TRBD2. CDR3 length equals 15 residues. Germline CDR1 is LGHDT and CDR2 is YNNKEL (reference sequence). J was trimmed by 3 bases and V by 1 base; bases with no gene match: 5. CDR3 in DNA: TGTGCCAGCAGCCAAGGGGGACTAGGACTCTACGAGCAGTACTTC. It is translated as CASSQGGLGLYEQYF.

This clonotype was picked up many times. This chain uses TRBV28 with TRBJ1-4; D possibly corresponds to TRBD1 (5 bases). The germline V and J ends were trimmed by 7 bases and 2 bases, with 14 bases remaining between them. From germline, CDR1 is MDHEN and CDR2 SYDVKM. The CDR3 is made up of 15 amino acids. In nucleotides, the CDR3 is TGTGCCAGCACCCACTTAGGGGATACTAATGAAAAACTGTTTTTT. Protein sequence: CASTHLGDTNEKLFF.

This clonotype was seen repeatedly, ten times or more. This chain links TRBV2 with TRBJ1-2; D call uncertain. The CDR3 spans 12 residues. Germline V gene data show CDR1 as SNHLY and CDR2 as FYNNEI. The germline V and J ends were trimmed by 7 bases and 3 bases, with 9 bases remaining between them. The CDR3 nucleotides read TGTGCCAGCAACGAAGGTTACTATGGCTACACCTTC. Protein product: CASNEGYYGYTF. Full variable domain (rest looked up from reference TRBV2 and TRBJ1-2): EPEVTQTPSHQVTQMGQEVILRCVPISNHLYFYWYRQILGQKVEFLVSFYNNEISEKSEIFDDQFSVERPDGSNFTLKIRSTKLEDSAMYFCASNEGYYGYTFGSGTRLTVV.